The clone carrying this T cell receptor beta chain was counted between two and nine times. These data belong to a study of beta chain features in type 1 diabetes. About the research overall: Age, gender and cell yields were similar between patients and healthy donors.

cDNA synthesis used the whole RNA isolate, giving expressed TCRB sequences. Some clones are missing from TCRdb's copy, which holds only in-frame ones; the method was immunoSEQ multiplex PCR. The table lists 200,000 to 250,000 clones, under 13% of them singletons. CDR1 is SGHAT and CDR2 is FQNNGV in the germline V gene. This CDR3 region has 13 residues. Trimming removed 3 bases at V and 1 base at J, with 6 bases between. The sequencing input was central memory CD4+ T cells from blood. The source is a man aged 18 to 29 in good health. The chain couples TRBV11-2 to TRBJ2-5; no clear D. CDR3 in DNA: TGTGCCAGCAGCTTGAACTTCCAAGAGACCCAGTACTTC. Protein: CASSLNFQETQYF. Based on the CDR3 plus reference TRBV11-2 and TRBJ2-5, the full variable domain is EAGVAQSPRYKIIEKRQSVAFWCNPISGHATLYWYQQILGQGPKLLIQFQNNGVVDDSQLPKDRFSAERLKGVDSTLKIQPAKLEDSAVYLCASSLNFQETQYFGPGTRLLVL.